This T cell receptor beta chain was recovered during a study of neoadjuvant nivolumab and ipilimumab in lung cancer. Regarding the study as a whole: Only a single major-pathologic-response sample was available for clonality analysis. Resected-tumor TCR richness correlated positively with pretherapy blood richness. Resected tumors had greater TCR richness and clonality than uninvolved lung. Only two of four nivolumab-treated tumors gained richness and clonality by surgery.

Profiling relied on immunoSEQ multiplex PCR, and the TCRdb table lists in-frame clones only, not all of them. The sample has roughly 8,700 clones, about 72% seen once; the top ten hold more than 2.5%. Points on this clone: Its specificity is unknown.

J was trimmed by 1 base and V by 5 bases; bases with no gene match: 3. CDR1 and CDR2 (germline): SGHNT, YYREEE (reference sequence). The CDR3 consists of 17 residues. The rearrangement uses TRBV5-4 and TRBJ2-2; 15 bases map to TRBD2. The TCR was taken from an adult with non-small cell lung cancer. The sequencing used tumor tissue, collected after neoadjuvant nivolumab, alone or with ipilimumab, at or shortly before surgery. CDR3 coding DNA: TGTGCCAGCAGGTCGGGACTAGCGGGAGGGAACACCGGGGAGCTGTTTTTT. Protein product: CASRSGLAGGNTGELFF.